This TCR beta chain was captured by sequencing in a study of cytomegalovirus exposure and HLA in healthy donors. About the study: Genotyping of roughly 400 donors showed that around 85% belonged to the Caucasian-associated ancestry cluster. Whole-study findings and limits: Judged likely to be a sequencing artifact was a cluster of highly shared sequence variants.

Samples came from healthy bone marrow donors. As for this clone: What it binds is unknown.

A multiplex PCR was run with 60 Vbeta primers and 13 Jbeta primers. The data were produced by immunoSEQ multiplex PCR, yet TCRdb's version contains in-frame clones alone and is incomplete. The table records around 150,000 clones, about 76% of them present only once. V was clipped by 0 bases and J by 4 bases; unmatched bases: 6. Germline CDR1 is SGHRS and CDR2 is YFSETQ. This CDR3 is built from 15 residues. Sequenced material: PBMCs. This TCR derives from a woman in her thirties or forties in good health and CMV-seropositive. This chain connects TRBV5-1 to TRBJ2-5, with 7 bases matching TRBD1. CDR3 nucleotides: TGCGCCAGCAGCTTGGTACCAGGGGGTGGAGAGACCCAGTACTTC. Its translation: CASSLVPGGGETQYF.